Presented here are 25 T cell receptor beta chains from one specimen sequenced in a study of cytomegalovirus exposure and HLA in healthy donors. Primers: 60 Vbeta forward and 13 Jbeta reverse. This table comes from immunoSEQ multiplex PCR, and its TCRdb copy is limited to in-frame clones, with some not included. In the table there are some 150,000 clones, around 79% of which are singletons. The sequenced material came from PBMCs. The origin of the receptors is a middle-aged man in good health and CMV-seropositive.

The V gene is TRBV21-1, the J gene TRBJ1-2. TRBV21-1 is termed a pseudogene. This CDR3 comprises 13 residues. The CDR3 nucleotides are TGTGCCAGCAGCAACGGGGCTAACTATGGCTACACCTTC. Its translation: CASSNGANYGYTF.

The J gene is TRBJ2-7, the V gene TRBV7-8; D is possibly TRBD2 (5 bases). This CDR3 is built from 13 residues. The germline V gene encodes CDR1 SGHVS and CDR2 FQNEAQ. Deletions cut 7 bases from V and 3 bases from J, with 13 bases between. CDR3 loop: CASTPTGFYEQYF. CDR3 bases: TGTGCCAGCACCCCTACGGGGTTCTACGAGCAGTACTTC.

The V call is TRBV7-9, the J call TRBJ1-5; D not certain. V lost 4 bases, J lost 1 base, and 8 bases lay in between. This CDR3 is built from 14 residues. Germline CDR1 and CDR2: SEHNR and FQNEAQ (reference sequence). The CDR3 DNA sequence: TGTGCCAGCAGCTCCGAGTTGAGCAATCAGCCCCAGCATTTT. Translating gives CASSSELSNQPQHF.

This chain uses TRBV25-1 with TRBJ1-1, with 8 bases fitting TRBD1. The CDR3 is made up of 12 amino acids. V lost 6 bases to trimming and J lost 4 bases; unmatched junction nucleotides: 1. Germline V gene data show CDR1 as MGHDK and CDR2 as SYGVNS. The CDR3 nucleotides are TGTGCCAGCAGGGACAGGGCCACTGAAGCTTTCTTT. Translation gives CASRDRATEAFF.

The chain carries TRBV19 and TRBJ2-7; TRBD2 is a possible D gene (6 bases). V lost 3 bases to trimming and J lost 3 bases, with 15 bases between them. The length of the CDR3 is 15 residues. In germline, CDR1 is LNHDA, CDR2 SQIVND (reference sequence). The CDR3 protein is CASSMGGTAYYEQYF. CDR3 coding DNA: TGTGCCAGTAGTATGGGCGGGACTGCCTACTACGAGCAGTACTTC.

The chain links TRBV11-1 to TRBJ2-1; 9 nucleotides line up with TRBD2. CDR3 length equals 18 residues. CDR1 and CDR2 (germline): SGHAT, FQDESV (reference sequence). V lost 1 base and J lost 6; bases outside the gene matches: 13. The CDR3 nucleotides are TGTGCCAGCAGCTTAGAGGGCAGAGGGACTAGCCGTCTCAATGAGCAGTTCTTC. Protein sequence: CASSLEGRGTSRLNEQFF.

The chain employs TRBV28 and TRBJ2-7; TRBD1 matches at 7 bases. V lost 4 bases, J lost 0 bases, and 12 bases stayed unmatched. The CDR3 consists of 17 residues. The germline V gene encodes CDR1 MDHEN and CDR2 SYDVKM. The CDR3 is CASSSIMTTGYSYEQYF. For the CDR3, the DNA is TGTGCCAGCAGTTCGATCATGACGACAGGGTACTCCTACGAGCAGTACTTC.

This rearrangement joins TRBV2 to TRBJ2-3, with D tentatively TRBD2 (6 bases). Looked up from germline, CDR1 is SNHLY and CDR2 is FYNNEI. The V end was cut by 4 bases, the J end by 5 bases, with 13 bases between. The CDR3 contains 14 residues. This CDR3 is CASSGRDFIDTQYF. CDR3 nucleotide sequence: TGTGCCAGCAGTGGCCGGGACTTTATAGATACGCAGTATTTT.

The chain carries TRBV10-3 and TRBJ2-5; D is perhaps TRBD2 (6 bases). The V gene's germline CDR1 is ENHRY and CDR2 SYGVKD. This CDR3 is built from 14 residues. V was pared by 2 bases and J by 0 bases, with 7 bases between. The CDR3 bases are TGTGCCATCAGTGAGGCGGGGTACCAAGAGACCCAGTACTTC. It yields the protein CAISEAGYQETQYF.

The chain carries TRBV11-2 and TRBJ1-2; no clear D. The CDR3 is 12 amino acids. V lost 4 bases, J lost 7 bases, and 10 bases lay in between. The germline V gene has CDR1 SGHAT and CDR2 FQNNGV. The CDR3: CASSSPRLGYTF. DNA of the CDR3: TGTGCCAGCAGCTCACCGAGACTTGGCTACACCTTC.

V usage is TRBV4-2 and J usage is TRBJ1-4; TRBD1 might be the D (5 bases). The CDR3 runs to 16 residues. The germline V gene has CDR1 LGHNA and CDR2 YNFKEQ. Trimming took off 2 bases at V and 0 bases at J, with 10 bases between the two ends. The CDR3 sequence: CASSQTGGATNEKLFF. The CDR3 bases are TGTGCCAGCAGCCAAACGGGGGGAGCAACTAATGAAAAACTGTTTTTT.

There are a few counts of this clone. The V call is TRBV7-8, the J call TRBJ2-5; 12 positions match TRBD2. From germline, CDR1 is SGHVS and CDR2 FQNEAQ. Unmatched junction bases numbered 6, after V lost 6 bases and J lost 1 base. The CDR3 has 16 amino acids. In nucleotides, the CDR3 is TGTGCCAGCAGTGAAGGACTAGCGGGGCTCCAAGAGACCCAGTACTTC. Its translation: CASSEGLAGLQETQYF.

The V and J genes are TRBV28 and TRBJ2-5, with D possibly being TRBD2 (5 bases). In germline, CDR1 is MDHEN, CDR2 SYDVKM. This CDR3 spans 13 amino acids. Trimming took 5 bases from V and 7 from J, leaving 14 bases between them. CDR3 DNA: TGTGCCAGCAGTCCTATGGGAGTGAGGACCCAGTACTTC. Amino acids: CASSPMGVRTQYF.

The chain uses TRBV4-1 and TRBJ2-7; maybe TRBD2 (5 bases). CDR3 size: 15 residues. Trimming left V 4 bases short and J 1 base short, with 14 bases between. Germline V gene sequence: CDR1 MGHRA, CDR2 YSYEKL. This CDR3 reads CASSRRTDPSYEQYF. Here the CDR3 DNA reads TGCGCCAGCAGCCGGAGGACGGACCCATCCTACGAGCAGTACTTC.

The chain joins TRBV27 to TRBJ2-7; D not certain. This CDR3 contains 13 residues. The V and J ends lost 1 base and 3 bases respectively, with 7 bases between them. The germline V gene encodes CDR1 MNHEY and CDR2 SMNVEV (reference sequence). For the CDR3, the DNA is TGTGCCAGCAGTTTATTAGTTGGCTACGAGCAGTACTTC. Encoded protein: CASSLLVGYEQYF.

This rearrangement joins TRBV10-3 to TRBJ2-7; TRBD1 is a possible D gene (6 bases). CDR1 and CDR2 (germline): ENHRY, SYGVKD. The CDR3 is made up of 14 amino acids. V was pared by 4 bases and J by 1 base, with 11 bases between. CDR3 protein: CAISAGTTSYEQYF. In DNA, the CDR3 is TGTGCCATCAGTGCCGGGACAACTTCCTACGAGCAGTACTTC.

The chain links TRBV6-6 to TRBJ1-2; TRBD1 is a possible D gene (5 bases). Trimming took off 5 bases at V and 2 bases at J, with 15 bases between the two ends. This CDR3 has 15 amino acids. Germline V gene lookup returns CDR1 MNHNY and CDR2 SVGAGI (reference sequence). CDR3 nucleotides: TGTGCCAGCAGTCCGCGGAGCGGGGGAAACTATGGCTACACCTTC. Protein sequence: CASSPRSGGNYGYTF.

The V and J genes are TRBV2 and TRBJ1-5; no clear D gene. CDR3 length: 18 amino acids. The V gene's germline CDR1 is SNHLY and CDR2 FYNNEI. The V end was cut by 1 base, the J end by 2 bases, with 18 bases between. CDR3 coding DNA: TGTGCCAGCAGTGAAGGGATTGACACCGGTCCACGCAATCAGCCCCAGCATTTT. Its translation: CASSEGIDTGPRNQPQHF.

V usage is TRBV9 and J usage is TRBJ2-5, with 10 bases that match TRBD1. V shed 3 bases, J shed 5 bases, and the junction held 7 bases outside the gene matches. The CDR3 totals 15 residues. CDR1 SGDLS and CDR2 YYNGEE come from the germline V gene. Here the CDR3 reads CASSAGQGVRETQYF. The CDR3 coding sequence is TGTGCCAGCAGCGCCGGACAGGGGGTTAGGGAGACCCAGTACTTC.

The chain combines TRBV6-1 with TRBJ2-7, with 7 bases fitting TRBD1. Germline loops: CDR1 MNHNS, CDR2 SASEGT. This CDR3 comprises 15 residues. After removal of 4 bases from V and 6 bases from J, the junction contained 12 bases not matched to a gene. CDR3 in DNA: TGTGCCAGCAGTGCTGTAGGGGGCGCGACTGGCGAGCAGTACTTC. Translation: CASSAVGGATGEQYF.

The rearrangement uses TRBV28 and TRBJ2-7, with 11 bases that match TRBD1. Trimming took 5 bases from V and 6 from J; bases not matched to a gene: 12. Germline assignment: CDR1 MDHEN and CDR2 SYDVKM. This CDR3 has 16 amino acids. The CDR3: CASSPKLGQGAPEQYF. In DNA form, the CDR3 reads TGTGCCAGCAGTCCGAAGCTCGGACAGGGGGCGCCCGAGCAGTACTTC.

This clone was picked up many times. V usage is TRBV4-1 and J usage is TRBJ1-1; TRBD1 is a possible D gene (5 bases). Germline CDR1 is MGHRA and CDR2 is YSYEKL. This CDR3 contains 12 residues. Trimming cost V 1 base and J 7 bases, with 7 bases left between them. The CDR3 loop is CASSQGGREAFF. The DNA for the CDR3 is TGCGCCAGCAGCCAAGGGGGCCGTGAAGCTTTCTTT.

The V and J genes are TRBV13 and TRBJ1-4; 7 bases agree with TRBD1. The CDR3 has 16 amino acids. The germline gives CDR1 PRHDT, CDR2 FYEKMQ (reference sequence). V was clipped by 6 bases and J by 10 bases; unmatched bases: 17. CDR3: CASSLDKGADWRKLFF. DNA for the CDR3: TGTGCCAGCAGTTTGGACAAGGGGGCGGATTGGAGAAAACTGTTTTTT.

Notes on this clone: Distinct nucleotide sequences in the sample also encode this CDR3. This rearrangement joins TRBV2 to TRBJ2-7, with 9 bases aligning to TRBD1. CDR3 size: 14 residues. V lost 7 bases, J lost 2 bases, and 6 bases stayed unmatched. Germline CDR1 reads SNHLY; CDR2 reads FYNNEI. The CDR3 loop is CASTGQGMAYEQYF. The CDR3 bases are TGTGCCAGCACGGGACAGGGCATGGCCTACGAGCAGTACTTC.

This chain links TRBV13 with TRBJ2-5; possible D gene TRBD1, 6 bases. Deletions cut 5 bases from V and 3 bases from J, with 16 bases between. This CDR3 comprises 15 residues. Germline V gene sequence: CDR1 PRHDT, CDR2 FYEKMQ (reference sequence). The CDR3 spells CASSLMTGNEETQYF. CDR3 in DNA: TGTGCCAGCAGCCTAATGACAGGAAACGAAGAGACCCAGTACTTC.